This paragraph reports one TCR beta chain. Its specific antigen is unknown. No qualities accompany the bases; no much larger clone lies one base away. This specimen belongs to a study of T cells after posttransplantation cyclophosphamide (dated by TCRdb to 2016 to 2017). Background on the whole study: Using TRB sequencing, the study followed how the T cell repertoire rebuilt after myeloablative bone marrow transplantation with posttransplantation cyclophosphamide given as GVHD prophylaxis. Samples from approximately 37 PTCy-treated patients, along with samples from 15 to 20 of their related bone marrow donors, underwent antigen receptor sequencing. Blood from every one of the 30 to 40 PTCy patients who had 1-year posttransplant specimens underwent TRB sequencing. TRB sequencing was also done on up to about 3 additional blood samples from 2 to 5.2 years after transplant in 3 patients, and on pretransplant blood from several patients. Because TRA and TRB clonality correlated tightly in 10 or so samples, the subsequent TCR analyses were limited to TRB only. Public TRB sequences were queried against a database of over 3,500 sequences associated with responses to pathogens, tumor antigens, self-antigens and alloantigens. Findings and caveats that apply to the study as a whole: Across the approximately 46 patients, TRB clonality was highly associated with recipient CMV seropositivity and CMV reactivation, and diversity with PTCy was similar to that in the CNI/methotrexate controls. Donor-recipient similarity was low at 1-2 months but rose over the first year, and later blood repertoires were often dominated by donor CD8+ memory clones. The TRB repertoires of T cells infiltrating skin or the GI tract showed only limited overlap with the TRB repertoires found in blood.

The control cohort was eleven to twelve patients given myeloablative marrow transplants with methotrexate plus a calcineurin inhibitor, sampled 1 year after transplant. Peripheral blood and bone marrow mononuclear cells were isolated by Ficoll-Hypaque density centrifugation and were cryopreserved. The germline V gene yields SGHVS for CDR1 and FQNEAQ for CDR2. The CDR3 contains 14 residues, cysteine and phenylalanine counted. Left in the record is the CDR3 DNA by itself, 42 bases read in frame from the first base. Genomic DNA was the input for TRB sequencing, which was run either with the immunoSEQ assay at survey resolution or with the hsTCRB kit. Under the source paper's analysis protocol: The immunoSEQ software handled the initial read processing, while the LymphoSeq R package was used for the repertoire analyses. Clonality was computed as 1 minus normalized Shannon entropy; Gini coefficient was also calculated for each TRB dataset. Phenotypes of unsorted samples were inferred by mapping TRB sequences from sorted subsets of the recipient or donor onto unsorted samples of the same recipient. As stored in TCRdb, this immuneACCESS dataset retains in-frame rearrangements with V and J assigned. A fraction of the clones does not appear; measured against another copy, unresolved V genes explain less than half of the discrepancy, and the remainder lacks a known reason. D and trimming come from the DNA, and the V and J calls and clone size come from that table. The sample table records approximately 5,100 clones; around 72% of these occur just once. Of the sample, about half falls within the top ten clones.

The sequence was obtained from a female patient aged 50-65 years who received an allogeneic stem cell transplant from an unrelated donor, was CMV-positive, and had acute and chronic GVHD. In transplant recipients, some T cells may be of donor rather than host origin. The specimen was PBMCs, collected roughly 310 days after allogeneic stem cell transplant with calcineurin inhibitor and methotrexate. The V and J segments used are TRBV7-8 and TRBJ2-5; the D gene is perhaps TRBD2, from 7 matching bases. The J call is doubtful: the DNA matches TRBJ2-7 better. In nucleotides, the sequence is TGTGCCAGCAGCTCCCCCGGGGGGCTCCACGAGCAGTACTTC. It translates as CASSSPGGLHEQYF.